The clone carrying this TCR beta chain appeared a few times. Antigen unknown. CDR3 length: 14 residues. CDR1 and CDR2 (germline): SGHRS, YFSETQ. V was clipped by 4 bases and J by 5 bases, with 12 bases between them. The sample is drawn from a study of response to subunit inactivated influenza vaccine. TCRdb reanalysed the RT-PCR reads using MiXCR and keeps one entry per CDR3 protein. This sample yields 650,000 to 800,000 distinct CDR3 sequences, of which about 15% are seen a single time; 6% to 8% belongs to the top ten. Findings and caveats of the study: Few new T cells, the authors suggested, are recruited by each seasonal influenza vaccination.

This material consisted of PBMCs from blood, taken 14 days before vaccination. The gene calls are TRBV5-1 and TRBJ2-2, with D possibly TRBD2 on 6 matching bases. The clonotype was recovered from a man aged 45-65 years who received an inactivated influenza vaccine. In DNA form, the CDR3 reads TGCGCCAGCAGCAGGCAGGAGGGGACCGGGGAGCTGTTTTTT. Encoded protein: CASSRQEGTGELFF.